Sequencing of this T cell receptor beta chain was carried out in a study of blood T cell repertoires in COVID-19. In the study overall: Acute and convalescent COVID-19 specimens originated in the United States, Italy and Spain. PBMCs, B-cell-depleted T cells, or T cells provided the cDNA or gDNA that made up the material.

In the original workflow: Amplification of reference gene primers was used by the study to estimate nucleated cell counts. Measured with immunoSEQ multiplex PCR; TCRdb has only the in-frame clones, and not every one. V, J and clone size are those of that table, while D and trimming were read from the DNA. The table lists approximately 110,000 clones, approximately 84% of them singletons. This clone has a single count. Germline CDR1 reads SGHRS; CDR2 reads YFSETQ. CDR3 length equals 20 residues. Losses at the gene ends were 4 bases for V and 5 bases for J; bases not matched to a gene: 18. The sample was peripheral blood. This rearrangement joins TRBV5-1 to TRBJ2-1; 13 nucleotides agree with TRBD2. This TCR was recovered from a woman in her forties with acute or convalescent COVID-19. The CDR3 coding sequence is TGCGCCAGCAGCGGGACGTGGACTAGCGGGGGTTTTGGTCGAAACAATGAGCAGTTCTTC. Its translation is CASSGTWTSGGFGRNNEQFF. The complete variable domain, with remaining parts taken from reference TRBV5-1 and TRBJ2-1, reads KAGVTQTPRYLIKTRGQQVTLSCSPISGHRSVSWYQQTPGQGLQFLFEYFSETQRNKGNFPGRFSGRQFSNSRSEMNVSTLELGDSALYLCASSGTWTSGGFGRNNEQFFGPGTRLTVL.